This is a list of T cell receptor beta chains from one sample in a study of blood T cell repertoires in COVID-19. Using immunoSEQ multiplex PCR, the repertoire was profiled, and TCRdb retains in-frame clones only, with some absent. The sample has about 140,000 clones, 60% to 80% seen once; the top ten hold roughly 2.9%. The sequenced sample was PBMCs or T cells enriched from blood (not recorded which). The receptor source for this set is a woman aged 45-60 years who had recovered from COVID-19. The conserved cysteine and the conserved F or W are not part of the CDR3 here. Each record gives: V gene, D gene, J gene, CDR3 protein. The D gene is left open where the match is weak.

>TRBV11-3|TRBD2|TRBJ2-3
ASSQRGAITDTQY
>TRBV2|-|TRBJ2-7
ASSDEGQVYEQY
>TRBV10-2|-|TRBJ1-1
ASSESRRTLEAF
>TRBV27|TRBD2|TRBJ2-1
ASSLASGRSTEQF
>TRBV10-3|TRBD2|TRBJ2-1
AISEGTNYNEQF
>TRBV6-5|-|TRBJ2-3
ASSYEGGTDTQY
>TRBV5-6|-|TRBJ1-5
ASSFFSLGGGNQPQH
>TRBV7-6|-|TRBJ2-5
ASSLMRVQETQY
>TRBV28|-|TRBJ2-6
ASSLFGSGANVLT
>TRBV13|TRBD1|TRBJ1-1
ASSSGQGHRDTEAF
>TRBV19|-|TRBJ1-4
ASRLLESRNEKLF
>TRBV9|TRBD1|TRBJ1-1
ASSVRTGDVEAF
>TRBV19|-|TRBJ1-1
ASSIDRGNTEAF
>TRBV30|-|TRBJ1-1
AWSNLPGGNTEAF
>TRBV28|TRBD1|TRBJ1-5
ASRTRTGLNQPQH
>TRBV20-1|TRBD1|TRBJ2-1
SARNTGGQF
>TRBV28|TRBD2|TRBJ2-7
ASLPFLADHSYEQY
>TRBV27|TRBD2|TRBJ2-1
ASSISGRLYNEQF
>TRBV23-1|TRBD1|TRBJ1-5
ASSQGSPGQGIRQPQH
>TRBV30|-|TRBJ2-2
AWEGRFRGGELF
>TRBV19|-|TRBJ1-3
ASSSGSGNTIY
>TRBV2|-|TRBJ2-5
ASSEVREQTQY